Presented here are 5 T cell receptor beta chains from one specimen sequenced in a study of blood T cell repertoires in COVID-19. Data came from immunoSEQ multiplex PCR; TCRdb stores just in-frame clones and leaves some out. The sample includes roughly 220,000 clones, 86% of them seen just once. What was sequenced was PBMCs or T cells enriched from blood (not recorded which). The source is a woman aged 40 to 50 with acute COVID-19.

This chain's CDR3 is CASSGQGVGYTF. The CDR3 DNA follows: TGTGCCAGTAGTGGACAGGGTGTGGGCTACACCTTC. The chain combines TRBV19 with TRBJ1-2; 8 bases are a match to TRBD1. Trimming removed 5 bases from V and 8 bases from J; junction bases left unmatched: 4. CDR1 is LNHDA, CDR2 SQIVND, per germline (reference sequence). CDR3 length: 12 residues.

V usage is TRBV15 and J usage is TRBJ2-7; no firm D call. Germline-derived CDR1 and CDR2 are LNHNV and YYDKDF (reference sequence). The CDR3 sequence is 14 residues long. The germline V and J ends were trimmed by 0 bases and 0 bases, with 6 bases remaining between them. The CDR3 DNA sequence: TGTGCCACCAGCAGAGATCGGGTCTCCTACGAGCAGTACTTC. Its translation: CATSRDRVSYEQYF.

This clone was counted once. This chain links TRBV6-6 with TRBJ1-1; TRBD1 aligns across 8 bases. Germline V gene sequence: CDR1 MNHNY, CDR2 SVGAGI (reference sequence). Trimming cost V 7 bases and J 1 base; bases outside gene matches: 11. This CDR3 is built from 16 residues. In nucleotides, the CDR3 is TGTGCCAGCACTAGCAGTACAGGGGGGGCGAACACTGAAGCTTTCTTT. Residues: CASTSSTGGANTEAFF.

This chain joins TRBV15 and TRBJ2-1; TRBD2 aligns across 12 bases. The germline gives CDR1 LNHNV, CDR2 YYDKDF (reference sequence). This CDR3 has 18 residues. V dropped 0 bases and J dropped 1; count of bases not matched to a gene: 4. CDR3 bases: TGTGCCACCAGCAGAGATCGGGGGACTAGCGGGTCCTACAATGAGCAGTTCTTC. Its protein is CATSRDRGTSGSYNEQFF. Filled out from reference TRBV15 and TRBJ2-1, the complete variable domain reads DAMVIQNPRYQVTQFGKPVTLSCSQTLNHNVMYWYQQKSSQAPKLLFHYYDKDFNNEADTPDNFQSRRPNTSFCFLDIRSPGLGDTAMYLCATSRDRGTSGSYNEQFFGPGTRLTVL.

A remark on this clone: A junction boundary mismatches the germline segment, possibly from a read error. The chain recombines TRBV7-2 with TRBJ2-7; TRBD1 matches 7 bases. Germline V gene sequence: CDR1 SGHTA, CDR2 FQGNSA. The CDR3 loop spans 13 amino acids. The DNA of the CDR3 is TGTGCCAGCACCTTAGGGGGCTGGGACGAGCAGTACTTC. Amino acids: CASTLGGWDEQYF.